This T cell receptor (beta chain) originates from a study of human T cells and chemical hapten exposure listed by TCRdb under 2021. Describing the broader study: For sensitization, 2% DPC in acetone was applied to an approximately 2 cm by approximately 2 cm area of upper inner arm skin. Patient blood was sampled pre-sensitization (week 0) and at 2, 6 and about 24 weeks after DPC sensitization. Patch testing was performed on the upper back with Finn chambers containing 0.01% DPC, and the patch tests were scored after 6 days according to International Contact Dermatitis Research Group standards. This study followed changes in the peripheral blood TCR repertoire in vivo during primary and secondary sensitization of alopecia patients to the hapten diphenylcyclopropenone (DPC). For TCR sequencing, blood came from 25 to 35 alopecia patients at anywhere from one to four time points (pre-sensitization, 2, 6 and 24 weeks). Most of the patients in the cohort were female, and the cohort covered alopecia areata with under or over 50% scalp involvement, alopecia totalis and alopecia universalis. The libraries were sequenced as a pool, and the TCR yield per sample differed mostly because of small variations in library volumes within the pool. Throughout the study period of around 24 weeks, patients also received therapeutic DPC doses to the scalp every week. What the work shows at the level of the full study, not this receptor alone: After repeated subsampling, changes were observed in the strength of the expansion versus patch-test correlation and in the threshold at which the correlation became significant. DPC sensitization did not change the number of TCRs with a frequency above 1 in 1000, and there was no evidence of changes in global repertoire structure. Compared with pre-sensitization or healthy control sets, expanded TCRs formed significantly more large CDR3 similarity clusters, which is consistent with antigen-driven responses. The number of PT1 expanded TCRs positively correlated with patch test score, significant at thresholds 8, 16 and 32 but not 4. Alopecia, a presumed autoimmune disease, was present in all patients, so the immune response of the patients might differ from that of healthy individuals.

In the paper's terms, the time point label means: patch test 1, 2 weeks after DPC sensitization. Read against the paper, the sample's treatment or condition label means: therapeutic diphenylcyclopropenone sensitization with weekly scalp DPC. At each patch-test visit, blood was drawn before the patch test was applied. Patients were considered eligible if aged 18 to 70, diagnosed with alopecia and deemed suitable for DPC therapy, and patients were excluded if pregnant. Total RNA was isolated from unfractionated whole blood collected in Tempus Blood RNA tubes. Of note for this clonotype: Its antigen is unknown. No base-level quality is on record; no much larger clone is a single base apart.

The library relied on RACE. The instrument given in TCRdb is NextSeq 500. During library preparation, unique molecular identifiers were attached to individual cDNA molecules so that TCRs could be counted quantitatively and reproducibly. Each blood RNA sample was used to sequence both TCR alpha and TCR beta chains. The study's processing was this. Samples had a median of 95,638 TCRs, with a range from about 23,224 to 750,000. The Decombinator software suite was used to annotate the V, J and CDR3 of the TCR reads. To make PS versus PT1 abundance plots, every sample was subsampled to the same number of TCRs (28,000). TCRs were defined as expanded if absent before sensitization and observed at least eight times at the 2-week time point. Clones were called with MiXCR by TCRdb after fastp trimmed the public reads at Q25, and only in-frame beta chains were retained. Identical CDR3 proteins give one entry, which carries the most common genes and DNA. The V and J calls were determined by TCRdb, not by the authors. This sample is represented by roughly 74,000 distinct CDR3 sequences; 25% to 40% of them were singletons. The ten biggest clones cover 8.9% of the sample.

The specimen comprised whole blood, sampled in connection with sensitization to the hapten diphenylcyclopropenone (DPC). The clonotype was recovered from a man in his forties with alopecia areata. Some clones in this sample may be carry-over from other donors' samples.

CDR3 reads: CASSLVPLRGRVNEQFF. The nucleotide sequence is given as TGTGCCAGCAGTTTAGTGCCCCTCAGGGGGCGGGTTAATGAGCAGTTCTTC. In this chain, TRBV12-3 or TRBV12-4 is recombined with TRBJ2-1; TRBD1 aligns with 8 central bases. From cysteine to phenylalanine, the CDR3 is 17 amino acids long. This entry keeps only the CDR3 DNA: 51 bases, framed from base 1. Clipping removes 1 base from V and 7 bases from J, with 12 as the unmatched junction base count.